The T cell receptor (beta chain) described here comes from a study of T cells in Graves' hyperthyroidism and ophthalmopathy. This CDR3 spans 15 amino acids. V was clipped by 5 bases and J by 2 bases, with 15 bases between them. CDR1 is SNHLY and CDR2 is FYNNEI in the germline V gene. The table lists this clonotype with many counts. The TCR beta CDR3 regions underwent amplification using RNA transcripts as the source. An initial round of RT-PCR targeting the TCR CDR3 relied on the HTBI primer set. TCRdb passed the multiplex PCR reads through MiXCR, listing each CDR3 protein once. In the table there are 300,000 to 450,000 distinct CDR3 sequences, under 15% of which are singletons.

The chain recombines TRBV2 with TRBJ2-5, with a possible D match to TRBD2 (5 bases). Sequencing was done on a sample of blood. The receptor was isolated from a woman aged 18-29 years with Graves' hyperthyroidism. The CDR3 loop is CASSRREIKQETQYF. CDR3 sequence (DNA): TGTGCCAGCAGTCGCCGGGAAATCAAACAAGAGACCCAGTACTTC.